Shown below are 16 T cell receptor beta chains from a single sample sequenced in a study of blood T cell repertoires in COVID-19. Generated by immunoSEQ multiplex PCR, the TCRdb table keeps only in-frame clones and is missing some. The sample lists about 290,000 clones, around 85% seen once, with around 4% in the top ten. Sequencing was done on a sample of peripheral blood. The source is a woman in her fifties or sixties with active or convalescent COVID-19.

This chain joins TRBV6-5 and TRBJ1-1, with a possible D match to TRBD1 (6 bases). This CDR3 spans 15 amino acids. CDR1 MNHEY and CDR2 SVGAGI come from the germline V gene. Trimming removed 2 bases at V and 4 bases at J, with 14 bases between. The CDR3 region has the DNA TGTGCCAGCAGTTACGGGGGGGGCGAGGGCACTGAAGCTTTCTTT. This encodes CASSYGGGEGTEAFF.

This rearrangement joins TRBV12-3 or TRBV12-4 to TRBJ1-2; no reliable D call. Trimming stripped 3 bases from V and 8 bases from J, with 13 bases between. This CDR3 spans 13 amino acids. CDR3 in DNA: TGTGCCAGCAGTTTGCGACACGTCTACGGCTACACCTTC. Translation gives CASSLRHVYGYTF.

The chain has TRBV6-6 and TRBJ1-1, with no clear D. The CDR3 length is 14 residues. Trimming took off 2 bases at V and 8 bases at J, with 15 bases between the two ends. Germline V CDR1 and CDR2: MNHNY, SVGAGI (reference sequence). The CDR3 bases are TGTGCCAGCAGTTACGGGGAGGGCGCTGCGGAAGCTTTCTTT. Residues: CASSYGEGAAEAFF.

The V call is TRBV10-3, the J call TRBJ2-5; 8 bases align to TRBD2. The CDR3 spans 15 residues. Germline-derived CDR1 and CDR2 are ENHRY and SYGVKD. The V and J ends lost 0 bases and 3 bases, in that order; junction bases with no gene match: 3. CDR3 in DNA: TGTGCCATCAGTGAGTCAGCGGGAGTGGAAGAGACCCAGTACTTC. Encoded protein: CAISESAGVEETQYF.

The chain carries TRBV29-1 and TRBJ1-5; D is unclear. The CDR3 loop spans 13 amino acids. Deletions cut 6 bases from V and 1 base from J, with 10 bases between. Germline CDR1 SQVTM, CDR2 ANQGSEA. The CDR3 here is CSVGGLSNQPQHF. Here the CDR3 DNA reads TGCAGCGTCGGAGGGCTGAGCAATCAGCCCCAGCATTTT.

The gene calls are TRBV4-2 and TRBJ1-1, with no clear D. From germline, CDR1 is LGHNA and CDR2 YNFKEQ. The CDR3 sequence is 15 residues long. Trimming cost V 4 bases and J 1 base, with 13 bases left between them. CDR3 in amino acids: CASSRLGGGNTEAFF. CDR3 in DNA: TGTGCCAGCAGCCGCTTGGGCGGAGGGAACACTGAAGCTTTCTTT.

This chain uses TRBV27 with TRBJ2-7; 9 positions agree with TRBD1. Germline trimming cut 7 bases from V and 0 bases from J; bases unmatched to any gene: 4. From germline, CDR1 is MNHEY and CDR2 SMNVEV (reference sequence). The CDR3 totals 14 residues. The CDR3 loop reads CASTRQGDSYEQYF. The CDR3 coding sequence is TGTGCCAGCACTAGACAGGGGGACTCCTACGAGCAGTACTTC.

The rearrangement joins TRBV29-1 to TRBJ2-6; D is possibly TRBD2 (5 bases). CDR3 length equals 15 residues. Looked up from germline, CDR1 is SQVTM and CDR2 is ANQGSEA. Trimming took off 1 base at V and 0 bases at J, with 7 bases between the two ends. The CDR3 here is CSVEVGDSGANVLTF. As DNA, the CDR3 is TGCAGCGTTGAAGTCGGGGACTCTGGGGCCAACGTCCTGACTTTC.

The V and J genes are TRBV15 and TRBJ1-1; D perhaps matches TRBD1 (6 bases). CDR1 is LNHNV and CDR2 is YYDKDF in the germline V gene (reference sequence). This CDR3 spans 13 amino acids. Trimming shortened V by 0 bases and J by 11 bases, and 13 bases separated the two germline ends. The CDR3 loop is CATSRELGAKAFF. Here the CDR3 DNA reads TGTGCCACCAGCAGAGAGTTGGGGGCGAAGGCTTTCTTT. Drawing the rest from reference TRBV15 and TRBJ1-1, the complete variable domain is DAMVIQNPRYQVTQFGKPVTLSCSQTLNHNVMYWYQQKSSQAPKLLFHYYDKDFNNEADTPDNFQSRRPNTSFCFLDIRSPGLGDTAMYLCATSRELGAKAFFGQGTRLTVV.

The chain links TRBV20-1 to TRBJ1-6; 7 bases map to TRBD1. The junction had 14 bases not matched to a gene; V was cut back by 3 bases and J by 0 bases. Germline loops: CDR1 DFQATT, CDR2 SNEGSKA (reference sequence). This CDR3 is 19 amino acids long. CDR3 region: CSASGGRRGGSSYNSPLHF. In DNA, the CDR3 is TGCAGTGCTAGTGGGGGAAGGAGAGGGGGCAGCTCCTATAATTCACCCCTCCACTTT.

The V gene is TRBV6-5, the J gene TRBJ1-2; D is unclear. Trimming took off 6 bases at V and 1 base at J, with 9 bases between the two ends. This CDR3 comprises 13 residues. Germline V gene data show CDR1 as MNHEY and CDR2 as SVGAGI. CDR3 coding DNA: TGTGCCAGCAGCTTAGAGGGTAACTATGGCTACACCTTC. Encoded protein: CASSLEGNYGYTF.

This clone has a single count. The gene calls are TRBV3-1 (or the pseudogene TRBV3-2) and TRBJ2-1; tentative D call: TRBD2 (6 bases). From germline, CDR1 is LGHDT and CDR2 YNNKEL (reference sequence). V lost 1 base and J lost 0, with 7 bases in between. The CDR3 spans 15 residues. In DNA, the CDR3 is TGTGCCAGCAGCCAAGCCGGGAGCTCCTACAATGAGCAGTTCTTC. Translating gives CASSQAGSSYNEQFF.

The rearrangement uses TRBV15 and TRBJ2-7; D not resolved. Trimming removed 0 bases from V and 2 bases from J, with 14 bases in between. CDR3 length: 16 amino acids. Germline V gene data show CDR1 as LNHNV and CDR2 as YYDKDF (reference sequence). The CDR3 DNA is TGTGCCACCAGCAGAGACCATAGGATCGAGGCCTACGAGCAGTACTTC. Protein: CATSRDHRIEAYEQYF.

The rearrangement joins TRBV12-5 to TRBJ1-5, with 9 bases matching TRBD1. CDR1 LGHNT and CDR2 FRNRAP come from the germline V gene. V lost 1 base, J lost 6 bases, and 4 bases stayed unmatched. There are 15 residues in the CDR3. CDR3 region: CASGLDRGQSQPQHF. The DNA for the CDR3 is TGTGCTAGTGGTTTGGACAGGGGGCAGAGTCAGCCCCAGCATTTT.

The V gene is TRBV11-3, the J gene TRBJ2-1; TRBD1 might be the D (6 bases). The CDR3 extends over 14 amino acids. CDR1 and CDR2 from the germline V gene are SGHNT and YENEEA. The germline V and J ends were trimmed by 4 bases and 6 bases, with 13 bases remaining between them. The CDR3, as DNA: TGTGCCAGCAGCTCACCTAACAGGGTCAATGAGCAGTTCTTC. It is translated as CASSSPNRVNEQFF.

J is TRBJ2-1 and V is TRBV6-2 or TRBV6-3, with 10 bases that match TRBD2. The ends lost 5 bases at V and 2 bases at J; junction bases unmatched: 3. The CDR3 covers 15 residues. The germline CDR1 and CDR2 sequences are MNHEY and SVGEGT. In nucleotides, the CDR3 is TGTGCCAGCAGTCTTCTAGCGGGAGCCTACAATGAGCAGTTCTTC. It specifies CASSLLAGAYNEQFF.